The present T cell receptor beta chain was sequenced within a study of OX40 agonist ivuxolimab in advanced cancers. The CDR3 extends over 15 amino acids. Per the germline V gene, CDR1 is WNHNN and CDR2 is SYGVQD (reference sequence). V lost 5 bases, J lost 3 bases, and 8 bases stayed unmatched. Measured with immunoSEQ multiplex PCR; TCRdb has only the in-frame clones, and not every one. The repertoire holds around 100,000 clones, roughly nine tenths seen once, with approximately 5.7% in the top ten. The material sequenced was CD4+ or CD8+ T cells sorted from blood, taken in a trial of the OX40 agonist ivuxolimab. The chain joins TRBV10-1 to TRBJ2-7, with 9 bases lining up with TRBD1. This receptor was taken from an adult with an advanced solid tumor such as melanoma, head and neck, liver or kidney cancer. The CDR3 loop reads CASSPGTGIIYEQYF. CDR3 in DNA: TGCGCCAGCAGTCCCGGGACAGGGATCATCTACGAGCAGTACTTC.